These 22 T cell receptor beta chains came from one sample sequenced in a study of T cell responses to AZD1222 COVID-19 vaccine. TCRdb's table, derived via immunoSEQ multiplex PCR, lists solely in-frame clones and lacks some. The data show 150,000 or so clones, 90% seen once. The specimen was peripheral blood, collected 28 days after the second AZD1222 dose. The receptors were sampled from an adult who received the AZD1222 COVID-19 vaccine.

The sample holds one count of this clone. CDR3 coding DNA: TGTGCCAGCAGCTTCCAGTCCCCAGATACGCAGTATTTT. Protein sequence: CASSFQSPDTQYF. This rearrangement joins TRBV11-3 to TRBJ2-3; D is unresolved. Germline-derived CDR1 and CDR2 are SGHNT and YENEEA. The V gene lost 3 bases and the J gene lost 4 bases, with 8 bases spanning the gap. The CDR3 runs 13 residues.

On this clone: One junction end does not reproduce the germline sequence, and a read error may be involved. The chain recombines TRBV13 with TRBJ1-2; D is perhaps TRBD1 (5 bases). Per the germline V gene, CDR1 is PRHDT and CDR2 is FYEKMQ (reference sequence). The CDR3 loop spans 15 amino acids. CDR3 nucleotides: TGTGCCAGCAGCCTAGGGACCGCAGCTAACTATGGCTACACCTTC. Its protein is CASSLGTAANYGYTF.

This chain joins TRBV7-2 and TRBJ2-3; D call uncertain. Germline CDR1 SGHTA, CDR2 FQGNSA. Trimming removed 1 base at V and 6 bases at J, with 8 bases between. This CDR3 has 13 residues. The DNA of the CDR3 is TGTGCCAGCAGCTTAGTTGGGCGGGATACGCAGTATTTT. Translation: CASSLVGRDTQYF.

The rearrangement uses TRBV3-1 (or the pseudogene TRBV3-2) and TRBJ1-5; D call uncertain. Germline CDR1 LGHDT, CDR2 YNNKEL (reference sequence). The V and J ends lost 2 bases and 4 bases respectively, with 9 bases between them. The CDR3 extends over 14 amino acids. CDR3: CASSQSQSNQPQHF. The CDR3 DNA sequence: TGTGCCAGCAGCCAAAGTCAGTCAAATCAGCCCCAGCATTTT.

The chain carries TRBV7-9 and TRBJ1-1; TRBD1 might be the D (6 bases). The ends were cut back, 5 bases at V and 11 bases at J, with 18 bases in the middle. Germline CDR1 is SEHNR and CDR2 is FQNEAQ (reference sequence). The CDR3 is 13 amino acids. CDR3 protein: CASSRSRQEQAFF. CDR3 in DNA: TGTGCCAGCAGCCGATCTCGACAGGAACAGGCTTTCTTT.

The rearrangement links TRBV6-1 to TRBJ1-1; no definite D call. The CDR3 totals 13 residues. V lost 0 bases and J lost 8, with 10 bases in between. The germline V gene encodes CDR1 MNHNS and CDR2 SASEGT. The CDR3 DNA follows: TGTGCCAGCAGTGAAGCGACCGCACGGGAAGCTTTCTTT. This codes for CASSEATAREAFF.

The chain uses TRBV27 and TRBJ2-1; 9 bases are shared with TRBD2. Germline V gives CDR1 MNHEY, CDR2 SMNVEV (reference sequence). J was trimmed by 7 bases and V by 6 bases; bases with no gene match: 10. CDR3 size: 15 residues. CDR3 DNA sequence: TGTGCCAGCAGGGGCCTCGGGACTAGCATTAATGAGCAGTTCTTC. This sequence encodes CASRGLGTSINEQFF.

The chain carries TRBV5-1 and TRBJ2-3, with a possible D match to TRBD2 (5 bases). V was cut by 0 bases and J by 4 bases, with 9 bases left in between. Germline lookup yields CDR1 SGHRS and CDR2 YFSETQ. The CDR3 consists of 14 residues. The CDR3 DNA is TGCGCCAGCAGCTTGGGTGGGAGCTCAGATACGCAGTATTTT. Its protein product is CASSLGGSSDTQYF. The variable domain in full, with the rest retrieved from reference TRBV5-1 and TRBJ2-3, is KAGVTQTPRYLIKTRGQQVTLSCSPISGHRSVSWYQQTPGQGLQFLFEYFSETQRNKGNFPGRFSGRQFSNSRSEMNVSTLELGDSALYLCASSLGGSSDTQYFGPGTRLTVL.

The J gene is TRBJ2-1, the V gene TRBV10-3, with 12 bases matching TRBD2. The CDR3 spans 18 residues. J gave up 7 bases and V 8 bases, and 18 bases lay outside the gene matches. CDR1 is ENHRY, CDR2 SYGVKD, per germline. The DNA of the CDR3 is TGTGCCATCGGAGGGGCTAGCGGGGGGGCTCTTGAGAGGAATGAGCAGTTCTTC. Protein sequence: CAIGGASGGALERNEQFF.

The J gene is TRBJ1-3, the V gene TRBV5-6; D perhaps matches TRBD1 (5 bases). CDR3 length: 14 amino acids. Germline CDR1 and CDR2: SGHDT and YYEEEE. V was cut by 4 bases and J by 4 bases, with 12 bases left in between. The CDR3 DNA is TGTGCCAGCAGCACCTCGACAGAAGGAAACACCATATATTTT. Protein: CASSTSTEGNTIYF.

This clone was observed a handful of times. The V and J genes are TRBV4-1 and TRBJ1-1; D perhaps matches TRBD1 (5 bases). This CDR3 has 14 residues. The germline V gene has CDR1 MGHRA and CDR2 YSYEKL. V gave up 5 bases and J gave up 4 bases, with 14 bases separating them. The DNA of the CDR3 is TGCGCCAGCAGCGCAAGGACAAGCGGCACTGAAGCTTTCTTT. Its protein is CASSARTSGTEAFF.

CDR3 protein: CVRSLYWVTYEQYF. Written as DNA, the CDR3 is TGTGTCAGAAGCTTATACTGGGTGACCTACGAGCAGTACTTC. The chain joins TRBV7-5 to TRBJ2-7. TRBV7-5 is an annotated pseudogene. CDR3 length equals 14 residues.

The J gene is TRBJ2-1, the V gene TRBV11-3, with 11 bases lining up with TRBD2. The trim removed 4 bases at V and 9 bases at J, leaving 8 bases unmatched. Germline assignment: CDR1 SGHNT and CDR2 YENEEA. The CDR3 consists of 15 residues. CDR3 sequence reads: CASSSPRLAGGEQFF. For the CDR3, the DNA is TGTGCCAGCAGCTCTCCCCGGCTAGCGGGAGGTGAGCAGTTCTTC. Full variable domain (outside the CDR3, taken from reference TRBV11-3 and TRBJ2-1): EAGVVQSPRYKIIEKKQPVAFWCNPISGHNTLYWYLQNLGQGPELLIRYENEEAVDDSQLPKDRFSAERLKGVDSTLKIQPAELGDSAVYLCASSSPRLAGGEQFFGPGTRLTVL.

The chain uses TRBV9 and TRBJ1-2; D is unclear. The V end lost 2 bases, the J end lost 7 bases, and 15 bases lay between the germline ends. This CDR3 is 14 amino acids long. CDR1 is SGDLS and CDR2 is YYNGEE in the germline V gene. CDR3 DNA sequence: TGTGCCAGCAGCGTGAACGGGATCCGACCTGGCTACACCTTC. Its protein product is CASSVNGIRPGYTF.

This chain links TRBV6-5 with TRBJ2-7; possibly TRBD2 for D (6 bases). Germline V gives CDR1 MNHEY, CDR2 SVGAGI. The CDR3 is made up of 13 amino acids. The V end was cut by 7 bases, the J end by 4 bases, with 14 bases between. CDR3 loop: CASTRLEGYEQYF. As DNA, the CDR3 is TGTGCCAGCACCCGACTAGAGGGGTACGAGCAGTACTTC.

This clone was observed a handful of times. The CDR3 spells CASSERGEATEAFF. The CDR3 DNA reads as TGTGCCAGCAGTGAGAGGGGGGAGGCCACTGAAGCTTTCTTT. The chain recombines TRBV6-4 with TRBJ1-1, with a tentative D call TRBD1 (6 bases). Germline CDR1 MRHNA, CDR2 SNTAGT. This CDR3 has 14 residues. With 3 bases removed from V and 4 bases from J, the gap between germline ends came to 12 bases.

This clone is judged medium-sized (0.01 to 0.1%). The chain is built from TRBV28 and TRBJ1-2; maybe TRBD1 (6 bases). The length of the CDR3 is 15 residues. Trimming removed 6 bases from V and 0 bases from J, with 14 bases in between. From germline, CDR1 is MDHEN and CDR2 SYDVKM. CDR3 nucleotides: TGTGCCAGCAGACCCAGGGGCCGTTCTAACTATGGCTACACCTTC. Residues: CASRPRGRSNYGYTF.

The V gene is TRBV30, the J gene TRBJ2-4, with 9 bases lining up with TRBD2. This CDR3 has 13 amino acids. Unmatched junction bases numbered 3, after V lost 5 bases and J lost 4 bases. Looked up from germline, CDR1 is GTSNPN and CDR2 is SVGIG (reference sequence). CDR3 region: CAWETSGKNIQYF. In nucleotides, the CDR3 is TGTGCCTGGGAGACTAGCGGAAAAAACATTCAGTACTTC.

The chain combines TRBV7-9 with TRBJ1-2; D remains unclear. V dropped 5 bases and J dropped 0 bases, with 10 bases sitting between them. The CDR3 has 14 residues. CDR1 is SEHNR and CDR2 is FQNEAQ in the germline V gene (reference sequence). The CDR3 sequence is CASSTIAANYGYTF. CDR3 bases: TGTGCCAGCAGCACAATAGCAGCTAACTATGGCTACACCTTC.

This clone was recorded a few times. V and J are TRBV19 and TRBJ1-1; 7 bases are shared with TRBD1. The V segment lost 4 bases and the J segment 11 bases; nucleotides outside the gene matches: 7. CDR1 and CDR2 from the germline V gene are LNHDA and SQIVND (reference sequence). There are 12 residues in the CDR3. The CDR3 sequence is CASSTTGLGAFF. The CDR3 DNA sequence: TGTGCCAGTAGTACGACAGGGTTGGGTGCTTTCTTT.

The rearrangement joins TRBV7-2 to TRBJ1-1; TRBD1 matches 10 bases. Trimming removed 3 bases from V and 3 bases from J; junction bases left unmatched: 10. This CDR3 contains 17 residues. From germline, CDR1 is SGHTA and CDR2 FQGNSA. The CDR3: CASSFPRQGAVDTEAFF. The CDR3 DNA reads TGTGCCAGCAGCTTCCCTCGACAGGGGGCAGTGGACACTGAAGCTTTCTTT.

The sample holds one count of this clone. This chain uses TRBV28 with TRBJ1-1; 7 nucleotides agree with TRBD1. The J segment lost 3 bases and the V segment lost 2 bases, leaving 9 bases of the junction unmatched. The CDR3 is made up of 16 amino acids. Per the germline V gene, CDR1 is MDHEN and CDR2 is SYDVKM. CDR3 coding DNA: TGTGCCAGCAGTTTAAAGGGGACAGCCTGGGACACTGAAGCTTTCTTT. Protein sequence: CASSLKGTAWDTEAFF.